This TCR beta chain stems from a study of preoperative IRX-2 immunotherapy in early breast cancer. Trimming removed 1 base at V and 6 bases at J, with 11 bases between. Germline V lookup: CDR1 SGHTA, CDR2 FQGTGA. The CDR3 spans 14 residues. Treatment indicated: preoperative locoregional IRX-2 cytokine immunotherapy. This phase Ib study tested locoregional IRX-2 cytokine immunotherapy given before surgery. Method: immunoSEQ multiplex PCR; TCRdb's copy keeps in-frame clones and lacks some. The sample consists of 20,000 to 30,000 clones, 95% of them appearing once. The starting material was tumor tissue, obtained after IRX-2 immunotherapy. The receptor comes from a human donor with breast cancer. This chain joins TRBV7-3 and TRBJ2-3; D tentatively fits TRBD1 or TRBD2 (5 bases each). The CDR3 loop is CASSLRGGSDTQYF. DNA for the CDR3: TGTGCCAGCAGCTTAAGGGGCGGGTCCGATACGCAGTATTTT.